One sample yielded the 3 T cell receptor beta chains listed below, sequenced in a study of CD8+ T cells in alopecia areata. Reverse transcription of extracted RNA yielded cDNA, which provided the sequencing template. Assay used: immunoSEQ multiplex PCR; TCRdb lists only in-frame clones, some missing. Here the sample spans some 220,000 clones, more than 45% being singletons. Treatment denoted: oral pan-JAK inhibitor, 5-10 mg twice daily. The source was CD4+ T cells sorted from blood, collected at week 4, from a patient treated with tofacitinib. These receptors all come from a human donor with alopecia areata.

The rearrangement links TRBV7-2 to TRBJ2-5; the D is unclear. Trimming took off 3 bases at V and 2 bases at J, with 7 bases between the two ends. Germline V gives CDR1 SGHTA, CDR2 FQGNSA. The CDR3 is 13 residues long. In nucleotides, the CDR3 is TGTGCCAGCAGCTTGTTGAGACAAGAGACCCAGTACTTC. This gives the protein CASSLLRQETQYF.

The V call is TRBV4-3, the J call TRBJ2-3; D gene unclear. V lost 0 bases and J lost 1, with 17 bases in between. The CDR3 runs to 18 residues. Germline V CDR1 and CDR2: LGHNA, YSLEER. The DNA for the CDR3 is TGCGCCAGCAGCCAAGATAGTCCAGGCCTTGGGGGCACAGATACGCAGTATTTT. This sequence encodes CASSQDSPGLGGTDTQYF.

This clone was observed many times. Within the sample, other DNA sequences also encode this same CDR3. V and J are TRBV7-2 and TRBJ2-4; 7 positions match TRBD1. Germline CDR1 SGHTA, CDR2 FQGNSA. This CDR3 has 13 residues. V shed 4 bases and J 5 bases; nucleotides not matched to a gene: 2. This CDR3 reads CASSYRGQNIQYF. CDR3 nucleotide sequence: TGTGCCAGCAGCTACAGGGGTCAAAACATTCAGTACTTC. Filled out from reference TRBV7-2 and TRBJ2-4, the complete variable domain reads GAGVSQSPSNKVTEKGKDVELRCDPISGHTALYWYRQSLGQGLEFLIYFQGNSAPDKSGLPSDRFSAERTGGSVSTLTIQRTQQEDSAVYLCASSYRGQNIQYFGAGTRLSVL.